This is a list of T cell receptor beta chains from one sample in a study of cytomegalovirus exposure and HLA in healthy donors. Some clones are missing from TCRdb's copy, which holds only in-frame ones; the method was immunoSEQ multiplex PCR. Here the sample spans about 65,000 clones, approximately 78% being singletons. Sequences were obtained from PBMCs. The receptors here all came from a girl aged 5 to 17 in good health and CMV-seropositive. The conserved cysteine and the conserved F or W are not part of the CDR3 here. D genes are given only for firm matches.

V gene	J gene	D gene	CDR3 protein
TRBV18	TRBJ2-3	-	ASSPSPGSSTDTQY
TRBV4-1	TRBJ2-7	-	ASSQLQVTYEQY
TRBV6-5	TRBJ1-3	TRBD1	ASSGQGDTVY
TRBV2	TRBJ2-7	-	ASSKGGPYEQY
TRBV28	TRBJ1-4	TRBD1	ASSLTGASTNEKLF
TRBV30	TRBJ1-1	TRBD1	AWTWDRGNTEAF
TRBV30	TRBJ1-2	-	AWSVQQYYGYT
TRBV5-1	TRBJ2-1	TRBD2	ASSTGLADEQF
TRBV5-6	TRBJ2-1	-	ASSTSNRPNEQF
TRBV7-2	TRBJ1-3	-	ASSGDVRGRLDLGNTIY
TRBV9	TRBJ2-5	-	ASSPEGVREQY
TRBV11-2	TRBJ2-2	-	ASSFPLSGAGRKTGELF
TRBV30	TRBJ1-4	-	AWAASGGSEKLF
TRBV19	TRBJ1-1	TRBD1	ASSETGGTEAF
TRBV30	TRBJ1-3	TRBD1	AWSAFGTAGNTIY
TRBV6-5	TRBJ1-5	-	ASSSRSDYSNQPQH
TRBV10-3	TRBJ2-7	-	AISLGQTGTYEQY
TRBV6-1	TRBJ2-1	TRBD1	ASPRDRGPNEQF
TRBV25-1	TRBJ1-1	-	ASSNPEGRHEAF
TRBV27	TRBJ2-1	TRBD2	ASSLTSGVGEQF
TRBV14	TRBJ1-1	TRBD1	ASSQVDRVFTEAF
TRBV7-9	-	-	ASSFSYEQY
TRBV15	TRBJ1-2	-	ATSRDPPGRYGYT
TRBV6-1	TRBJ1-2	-	ASSIRVGYGYT
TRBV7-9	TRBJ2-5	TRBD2	ASSPPGGRETQY
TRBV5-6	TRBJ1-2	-	ASSLSYRRTHGYT
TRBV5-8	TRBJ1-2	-	ASSSYPAGRSYGYT
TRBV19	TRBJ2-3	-	ASSTRLADTQY
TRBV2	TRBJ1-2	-	ASRGQNSPKTYGYT
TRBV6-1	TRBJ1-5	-	ASSDRGLSNQPQH
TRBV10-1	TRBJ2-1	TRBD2	ASRIPGTNSYNEQF
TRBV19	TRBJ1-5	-	ASSNQPQH
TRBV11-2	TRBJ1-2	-	ASSLGFGGQPVYGYT
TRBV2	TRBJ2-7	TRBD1	ASSDKGQPYEQY
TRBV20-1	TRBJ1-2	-	SARVDYGYT
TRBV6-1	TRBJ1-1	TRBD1	ASRGQGGTETF
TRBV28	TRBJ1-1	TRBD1	ASSFRDSLDAF
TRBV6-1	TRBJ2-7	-	ASSGETLSGEQY
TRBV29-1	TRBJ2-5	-	SVRGSSQETQY
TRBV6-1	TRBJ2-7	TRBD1	ASSSGTGRLIKY
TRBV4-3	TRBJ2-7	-	ASSLEWGPPGREQY
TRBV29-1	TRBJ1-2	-	SVEGAPYGYT
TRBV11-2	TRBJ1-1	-	ASSLKGGTEAF
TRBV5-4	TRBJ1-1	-	ASSLWGREGRAF
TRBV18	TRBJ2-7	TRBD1	ASSPRTDRTSYEQY
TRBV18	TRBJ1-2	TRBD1	ASSPQTGYYGYT
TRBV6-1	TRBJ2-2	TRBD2	ASSDLGRGNTGELF